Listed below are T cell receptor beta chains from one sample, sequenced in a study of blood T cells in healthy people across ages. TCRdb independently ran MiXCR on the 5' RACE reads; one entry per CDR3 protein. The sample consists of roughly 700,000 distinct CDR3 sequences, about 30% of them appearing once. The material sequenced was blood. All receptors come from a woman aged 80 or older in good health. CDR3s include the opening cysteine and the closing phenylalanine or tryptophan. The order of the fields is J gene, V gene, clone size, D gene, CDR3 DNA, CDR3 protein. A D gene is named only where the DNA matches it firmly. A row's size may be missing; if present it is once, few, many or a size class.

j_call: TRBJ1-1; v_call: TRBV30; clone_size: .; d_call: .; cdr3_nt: TGTGCCTCAGCCAGCATGAACACTGAAGCTTTCTTT; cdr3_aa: CASASMNTEAFF
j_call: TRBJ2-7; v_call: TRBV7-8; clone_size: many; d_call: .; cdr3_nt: TGTGCCAGCAGCTTGGCACAGTACGAGCAGTACTTC; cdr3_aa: CASSLAQYEQYF
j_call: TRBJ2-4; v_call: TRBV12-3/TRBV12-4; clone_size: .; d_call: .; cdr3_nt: TGTGCCAGCAGTGATGAAGTGAAAAACATTCAGTACTTC; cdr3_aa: CASSDEVKNIQYF
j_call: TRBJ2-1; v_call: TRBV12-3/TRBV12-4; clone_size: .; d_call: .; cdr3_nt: TGTGCCAGCAGCCCCACCAGCGGGAATGAGCAGTTCTTC; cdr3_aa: CASSPTSGNEQFF
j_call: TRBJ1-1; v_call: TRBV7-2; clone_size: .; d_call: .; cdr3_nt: TGTGCCAGCAACTTTCCAGGACTGAACACTGAAGCTTTCTTT; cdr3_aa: CASNFPGLNTEAFF
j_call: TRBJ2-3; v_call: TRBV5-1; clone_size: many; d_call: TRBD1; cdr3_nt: TGCGCCAGCAGCTTGGCCTTAGGCAGGGGGCGGACAGATACGCAGTATTTT; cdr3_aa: CASSLALGRGRTDTQYF
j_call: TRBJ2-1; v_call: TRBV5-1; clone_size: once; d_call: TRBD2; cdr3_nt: TGCGCCAGCAGCTTGATGGAGCGGGGGGCCGGGGTCGATGAGCAGTTCTTC; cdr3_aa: CASSLMERGAGVDEQFF
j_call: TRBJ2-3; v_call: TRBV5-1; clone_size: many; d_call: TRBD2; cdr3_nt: TGCGCCAGCAGCATAGCGGGGGGGCCCCGGGCAGATACGCAGTATTTT; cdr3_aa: CASSIAGGPRADTQYF
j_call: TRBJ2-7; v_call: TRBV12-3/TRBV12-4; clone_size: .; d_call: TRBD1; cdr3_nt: TGTGCCAGCAGTCCGGACAGGACGGAGCAGTACTTC; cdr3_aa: CASSPDRTEQYF
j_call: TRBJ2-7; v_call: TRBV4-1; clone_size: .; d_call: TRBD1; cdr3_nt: TGCGCCAGCAGCCAAAATCCGGGACAGGGTTTCGAGCAGTACTTC; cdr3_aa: CASSQNPGQGFEQYF